The source of this T cell receptor beta chain is a study of T cells in Graves' hyperthyroidism and ophthalmopathy. Overall study: Peripheral blood was acquired at first diagnosis, ahead of any therapy whatsoever.

There were TCR beta CDR3 regions amplified from RNA transcripts. HTBI primers were used for first-round RT-PCR of the TCR CDR3. TCRdb re-analysed the multiplex PCR reads in MiXCR, keeping a single row per CDR3 protein. The sample lists about 400,000 distinct CDR3 sequences; more than 12% were seen once. This CDR3 has 15 amino acids. Germline V gene data show CDR1 as SGHDT and CDR2 as YYEEEE. V lost 2 bases and J lost 4, with 14 bases in between. This clonotype was counted only a few times. What it binds is not known. Hyperthyroidism had been newly diagnosed in patients aged 18 to 65, and its duration was under 2 months. Study results and caveats: Within blood appeared most thyroid clonotypes that had expanded above 0.001. Model-based prediction identified ophthalmopathy a median about 6.8 months prior to its onset.

The chain joins TRBV5-6 to TRBJ2-3, with TRBD2 as a possible D gene (6 bases). The TCR comes from a woman aged 25-40 years with Graves' hyperthyroidism. The sequenced sample consisted of blood. The CDR3 region is CASSFGLRFADTQYF. CDR3 nucleotides: TGTGCCAGCAGCTTCGGACTAAGGTTTGCAGATACGCAGTATTTT.